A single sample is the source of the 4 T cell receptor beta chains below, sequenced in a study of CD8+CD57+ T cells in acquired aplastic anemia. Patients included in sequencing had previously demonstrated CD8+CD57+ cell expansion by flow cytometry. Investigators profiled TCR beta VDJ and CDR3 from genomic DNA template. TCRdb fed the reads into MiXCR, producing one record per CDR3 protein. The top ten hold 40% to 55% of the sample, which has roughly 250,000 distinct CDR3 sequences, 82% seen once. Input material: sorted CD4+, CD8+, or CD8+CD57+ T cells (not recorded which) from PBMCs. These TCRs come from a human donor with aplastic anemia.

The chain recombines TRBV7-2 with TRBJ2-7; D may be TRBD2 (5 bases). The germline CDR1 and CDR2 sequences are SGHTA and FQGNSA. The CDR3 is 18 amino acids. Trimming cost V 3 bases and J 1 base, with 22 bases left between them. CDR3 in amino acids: CASSFPPDGKAQSYEQYV. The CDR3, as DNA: TGTGCCAGCAGCTTTCCGCCAGACGGGAAAGCCCAGTCCTACGAGCAGTACGTC.

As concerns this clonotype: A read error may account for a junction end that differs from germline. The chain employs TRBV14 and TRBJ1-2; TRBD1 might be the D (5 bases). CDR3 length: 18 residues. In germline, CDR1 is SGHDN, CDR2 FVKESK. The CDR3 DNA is TGTGCCGGCAGCCAAGATTCCAGGTCGGGTCGGGGCTACTATGGCTACACCTTC. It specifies CAGSQDSRSGRGYYGYTF.

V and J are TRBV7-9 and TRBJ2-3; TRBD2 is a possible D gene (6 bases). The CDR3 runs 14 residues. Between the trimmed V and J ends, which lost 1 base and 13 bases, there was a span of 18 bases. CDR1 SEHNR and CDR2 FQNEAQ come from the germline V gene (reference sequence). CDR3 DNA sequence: TGTGCCAGCAGCTTAGAGGGAGGTCGCGATAGGGAGTATTTT. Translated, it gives CASSLEGGRDREYF.

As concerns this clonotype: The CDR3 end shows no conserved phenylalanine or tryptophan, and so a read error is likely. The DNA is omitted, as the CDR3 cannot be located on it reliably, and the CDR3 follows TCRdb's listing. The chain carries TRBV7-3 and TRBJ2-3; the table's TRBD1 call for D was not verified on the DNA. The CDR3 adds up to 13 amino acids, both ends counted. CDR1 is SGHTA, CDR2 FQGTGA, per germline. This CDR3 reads CASSASGGPNEKL.